This is a list of T cell receptor beta chains from one sample in a study of CD8 T cells in ankylosing spondylitis. TCRdb used MiXCR to reprocess the 5' RACE reads, holding one entry per CDR3 protein. Here the sample spans about 360,000 distinct CDR3 sequences, approximately 20% being singletons. Sequencing was carried out using blood, either unsorted or a sorted T cell fraction (not recorded which). The source of these receptors is a male donor with ankylosing spondylitis or in good health (not recorded which). The CDR3 runs from the conserved cysteine through the conserved F or W. The order of the fields is clone size, V gene, J gene, D gene, CDR3 DNA, CDR3 protein. D genes are given only for firm matches. Not every row has a clone size; where given, it reads once, few, many or a size class.

.	TRBV4-1	TRBJ2-3	TRBD2	TGCGCCAGCAGCCGACTAGCGGGGACCACAGATACGCAGTATTTT	CASSRLAGTTDTQYF
few	TRBV4-2	TRBJ2-5	TRBD2	TGTGCCAGCAGCCACGACGGCGGGGGGGAGGAGACCCAGTACTTC	CASSHDGGGEETQYF
.	TRBV20-1	TRBJ2-7	TRBD2	TGCAGTGCTAGGTCGGGGGGGCCGGTCGAGCAGTACTTC	CSARSGGPVEQYF
.	TRBV20-1	TRBJ2-5	TRBD1	TGCAGTGCTAGAGATCACCCCCGGACAGGGGAGACCCAGTACTTC	CSARDHPRTGETQYF
.	TRBV7-9	TRBJ2-3	TRBD1	TGTGCCAGCAGCGGGACAGGGGCCCCAGATACGCAGTATTTT	CASSGTGAPDTQYF
few	TRBV15	TRBJ2-3	.	TGTGCCACCAGCAGAGATCCCATCTACCCGCAGTATTTT	CATSRDPIYPQYF
once	TRBV7-9	TRBJ1-6	TRBD1	TGTGCCAGCAGCTTAGTGACAGGGGGCCGTGATTCACCCCTCCACTTT	CASSLVTGGRDSPLHF
few	TRBV7-2	TRBJ1-6	TRBD1	TGTGCCAGCAGCCGTACAGGGGGCGGTTCACCCCTCCACTTT	CASSRTGGGSPLHF
many	TRBV11-2	TRBJ2-1	TRBD2	TGTGCCAGCAGCACGGGACAAAGCGGGGGTGAGCAGTTCTTC	CASSTGQSGGEQFF
.	TRBV10-1	TRBJ2-3	TRBD2	TGCGCCAGCAACCTCGGACTAGCGGGGGGCACAGATACGCAGTATTTT	CASNLGLAGGTDTQYF
.	TRBV21-1	TRBJ1-6	.	TGTGCCAGCAGCAACAATGGGATGGGGGCTGTCTGTAATTCACCCCTCCACTTT	CASSNNGMGAVCNSPLHF
few	TRBV12-3/TRBV12-4	TRBJ1-1	.	TGTGCCAGCAGTTTAAGCTTGTCAAACGAAGCTTTCTTT	CASSLSLSNEAFF
few	TRBV20-1	TRBJ2-2	.	TGCAGTGCTTTCCAATGGGGGTCCACCGGGGAGCTGTTTTTT	CSAFQWGSTGELFF
.	TRBV14	TRBJ2-7	TRBD1	TGTGCCAGCAGCCAAAGGGACAGGCCCTACGAGCAGTACTTC	CASSQRDRPYEQYF
few	TRBV15	TRBJ2-2	.	TGTGCCACCAGCACTAGTCAGGGGCAACACACCGGGGAGCTGTTTTTT	CATSTSQGQHTGELFF
few	TRBV3-1	TRBJ2-7	.	TGTGCCAGCAGCCAAGAGGCCCCTGACTCCCCTCTCTCCTACGAGCAGTACTTC	CASSQEAPDSPLSYEQYF
few	TRBV12-3/TRBV12-4	TRBJ2-1	TRBD1	TGTGCCAGCAGTTTCGGGTCACTCGGACAGGGGGCGCGTGACAATGAGCAGTTCTTC	CASSFGSLGQGARDNEQFF
.	TRBV24-1	TRBJ2-1	.	TGTGCCACCAGTGTCTTAGGGGTTTCCTACAATGAGCAGTTCTTC	CATSVLGVSYNEQFF
.	TRBV6-1	TRBJ1-3	.	TGTGCCAGCAGTCCTCGGACGGTAGGAAACACCATATATTTT	CASSPRTVGNTIYF